This TCR beta chain was sequenced during a study of technical replicates of blood from a handful of donors. TCRdb's copy holds only in-frame clones and misses some; the assay was immunoSEQ multiplex PCR. This table holds about 91,000 clones, 85% to 95% found once. CDR3 length: 16 residues. In germline, CDR1 is SGHTA, CDR2 FQGTGA. J was trimmed by 5 bases and V by 3 bases; bases with no gene match: 7. This chain links TRBV7-3 with TRBJ2-1, with 10 bases that match TRBD2. The TCR comes from a human donor in good health. The sequencing sample was made of T cells isolated from PBMCs. The CDR3 region is CASSFLAGGTNNEQFF. The CDR3 nucleotides read TGTGCCAGCAGCTTCTTAGCGGGGGGAACAAACAATGAGCAGTTCTTC.